This T cell receptor beta chain was recovered during a study of human T cells and chemical hapten exposure. At the level of the study: Small volume differences among pooled libraries mainly caused per-sample TCR yield variation.

The study, taken as a whole, reports: Those TCRs sitting above 1 in 1000 frequency stayed the same with DPC sensitization.

The study's library attached unique molecular identifiers to single cDNA molecules. Each CDR3 protein gets one entry after TCRdb re-called the RACE reads with MiXCR. The repertoire holds roughly 46,000 distinct CDR3 sequences, with less than 4.5% as singletons. V dropped 0 bases and J dropped 7; count of bases not matched to a gene: 4. The CDR3 totals 14 residues. The germline V gene encodes CDR1 MGHRA and CDR2 YSYEKL. This clonotype was recorded a few times. Its antigen is still unknown. Time point specified: healthy volunteer bleed at 2 weeks. The starting material, unfractionated whole blood, was used for total RNA extraction.

The specimen sequenced was whole blood. The genes are TRBV4-1 and TRBJ1-2; 8 positions agree with TRBD1. The origin of this receptor is a human donor in good health. Some clones in this sample may be carry-over from other donors' samples. For the CDR3, the DNA is TGCGCCAGCAGCCAAGACAGGGGGCCCTTTGGCTACACCTTC. As protein: CASSQDRGPFGYTF.